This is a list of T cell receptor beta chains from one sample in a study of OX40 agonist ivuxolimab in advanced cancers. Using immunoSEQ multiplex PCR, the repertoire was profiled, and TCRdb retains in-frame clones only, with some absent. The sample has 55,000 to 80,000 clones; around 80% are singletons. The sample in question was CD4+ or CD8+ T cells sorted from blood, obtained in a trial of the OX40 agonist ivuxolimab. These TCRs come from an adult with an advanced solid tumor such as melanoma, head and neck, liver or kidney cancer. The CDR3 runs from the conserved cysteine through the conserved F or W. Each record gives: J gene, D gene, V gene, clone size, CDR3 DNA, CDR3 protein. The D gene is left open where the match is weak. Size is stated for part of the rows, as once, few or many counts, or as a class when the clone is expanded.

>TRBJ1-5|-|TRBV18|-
TGTGCCAGCTCACCACCGGGGGAGGCCCGGCATCAGCCCCAGCATTTT
CASSPPGEARHQPQHF
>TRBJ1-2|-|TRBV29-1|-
TGCAGCCTTCACGGGGGCGCTAACTATGGCTACACCTTC
CSLHGGANYGYTF
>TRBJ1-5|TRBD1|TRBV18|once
TGTGCCAGCTCACTTGTCAGGGTGGTACAGGGGGCAGGCAATCAGCCCCAGCATTTT
CASSLVRVVQGAGNQPQHF
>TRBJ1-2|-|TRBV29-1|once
TGCAGCGTTGAAGGGGCAGGGCTTTTCTATGGCTACACCTTC
CSVEGAGLFYGYTF
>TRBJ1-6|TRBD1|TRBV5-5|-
TGTGCCAGCAGCAGACAGGGGATTGGATCACCCCTCCACTTT
CASSRQGIGSPLHF
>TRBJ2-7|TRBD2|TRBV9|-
TGTGCCAGCAGCGTAAGAGCGGGGAACTACGAGCAGTACTTC
CASSVRAGNYEQYF
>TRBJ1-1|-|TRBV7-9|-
TGTGCCAGCAGCTTGACCTCGGGTTACACTGAAGCTTTCTTT
CASSLTSGYTEAFF
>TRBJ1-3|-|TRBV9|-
TGTGCCAGCAGCCTCCGGTCTGGAAACACCATATATTTT
CASSLRSGNTIYF
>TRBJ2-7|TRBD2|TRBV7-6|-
TGTGCCAGCAGCTTAGCAGCAGAGCGGGGAGATACTGCCTACGAGCAGTACTTC
CASSLAAERGDTAYEQYF
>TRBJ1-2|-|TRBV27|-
TGTGCCAGCAGTTTAGTAGGGTCCTATGGCTACACCTTC
CASSLVGSYGYTF
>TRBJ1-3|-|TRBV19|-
TGTGCCAGTAGTATAGCGGGCAGGGGCTCTGGAAACACCATATATTTT
CASSIAGRGSGNTIYF
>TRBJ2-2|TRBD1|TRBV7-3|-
TGTGCCAGCAGGCAAGGACAGGGGGCTGCCGGGGAGCTGTTTTTT
CASRQGQGAAGELFF
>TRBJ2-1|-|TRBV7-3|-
TGTGCCAGTAGCCGGGAGAGCTCCTACAATGAGCAGTTCTTC
CASSRESSYNEQFF
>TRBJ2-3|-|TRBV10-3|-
TGTGCCGTCGGCCGGACAGATACGCAGTATTTT
CAVGRTDTQYF
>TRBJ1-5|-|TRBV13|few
TGTGCCAGCAGCTTACAGGGCAATCAGCCCCAGCATTTT
CASSLQGNQPQHF
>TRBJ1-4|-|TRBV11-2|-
TGTGCCAGCAGCTTGCCCGGACCTGAAAAACTGTTTTTT
CASSLPGPEKLFF
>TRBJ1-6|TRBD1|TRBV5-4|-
TGTGTCAGCAGCTTGGCGAAGGGGGCGAACTATTCACCCCTCCACTTT
CVSSLAKGANYSPLHF
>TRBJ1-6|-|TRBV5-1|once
TGCGCCAGCAGTTGGGGAAAGGGACTTCAGAGCTCCTATAATTCACCCCTCCACTTT
CASSWGKGLQSSYNSPLHF
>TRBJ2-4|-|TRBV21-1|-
TGTGCCAGCAGCAGCCGAATCGTCCGGGGGGACGAAAACATTCAGTACTTC
CASSSRIVRGDENIQYF
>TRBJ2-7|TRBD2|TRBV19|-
TGTGCCAGTACCCCGTCGGGACTAAAAACCTACGAGCAGTACTTC
CASTPSGLKTYEQYF
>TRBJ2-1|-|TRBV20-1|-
TGCAGTGCTATAGGAAATGAGCAGTTCTTC
CSAIGNEQFF
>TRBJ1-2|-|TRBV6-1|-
TGTGCCTGCCAACAGGGAATTAGTATTCACACCTTC
CACQQGISIHTF